This T cell receptor (beta chain) emerged from a study of cytotoxic CD8 clonotypes in ibrutinib-treated CLL. The study's findings and limits: At progression, clonality fell back toward baseline after rising at ibrutinib response. The public clonotypes identified were infrequent and showed contraction or stability on treatment. Sampling times differed between sustained-remission and progressing patients.

On this clone itself: Antigen specificity is unknown.

Produced via immunoSEQ multiplex PCR; TCRdb's table is partial and in-frame only. The sample lists approximately 300,000 clones; around four fifths were seen once. The V end lost 2 bases, the J end lost 0 bases, and 10 bases lay between the germline ends. CDR3 length: 16 residues. Germline CDR1 KGHSH, CDR2 LQKENI. This TCR was sampled from a human donor with chronic lymphocytic leukemia. Sequencing used PBMCs, obtained before ibrutinib treatment. The chain couples TRBV18 to TRBJ1-4; tentative D call: TRBD1 (5 bases). The CDR3 nucleotides read TGTGCCAGCTCACCATCCAGGGCCGCAACTAATGAAAAACTGTTTTTT. Amino acids: CASSPSRAATNEKLFF.